This entry lists 27 T cell receptor beta chains sequenced from one sample in a study of T cell responses to AZD1222 COVID-19 vaccine. Using immunoSEQ multiplex PCR, the repertoire was profiled, and TCRdb retains in-frame clones only, with some absent. The table includes about 140,000 clones, just over 90% detected once. The specimen comprised peripheral blood, sampled on day 0 of AZD1222 vaccination. Receptors originate from an adult in good health.

The J gene is TRBJ1-6, the V gene TRBV27, with 11 bases matching TRBD1. Germline V gene sequence: CDR1 MNHEY, CDR2 SMNVEV (reference sequence). The CDR3 covers 20 residues. Trimming at V came to 7 bases and at J to 7 bases, leaving 21 bases not matched to a gene. CDR3 DNA: TGTGCCAGCAAATATAATCCGGGACAGGGGGTCTTCTTGGGGAATTCACCCCTCCACTTT. It is translated as CASKYNPGQGVFLGNSPLHF.

The V call is TRBV5-1, the J call TRBJ1-1; D remains unclear. Between the trimmed V and J ends, which lost 0 bases and 6 bases, there was a span of 12 bases. There are 14 residues in the CDR3. Germline loops: CDR1 SGHRS, CDR2 YFSETQ. The CDR3: CASSLAGDGAEAFF. The CDR3 nucleotides are TGCGCCAGCAGCTTGGCCGGGGATGGGGCTGAAGCTTTCTTT.

This clone appeared a single time. The chain employs TRBV7-2 and TRBJ1-2; D ambiguous. Germline lookup yields CDR1 SGHTA and CDR2 FQGNSA. Trimming cost V 2 bases and J 8 bases, with 9 bases left between them. The CDR3 length is 12 residues. CDR3 in amino acids: CASSLLAGGYTF. CDR3 sequence (DNA): TGTGCCAGCAGCTTATTAGCTGGGGGCTACACCTTC.

The chain combines TRBV18 with TRBJ2-6, with 9 bases matching TRBD1. The CDR3 loop spans 18 amino acids. Germline assignment: CDR1 KGHSH and CDR2 LQKENI. V lost 6 bases, J lost 2 bases, and 11 bases stayed unmatched. The CDR3 DNA reads as TGTGCCAGCTCGGATACCGGGACAGGGCCGGCTGGGGCCAACGTCCTGACTTTC. Encoded protein: CASSDTGTGPAGANVLTF.

The V and J genes are TRBV6-1 and TRBJ1-2; tentative D call: TRBD1 (5 bases). CDR3 size: 14 residues. CDR1 is MNHNS, CDR2 SASEGT, per germline. Deletions cut 2 bases from V and 5 bases from J, with 12 bases between. CDR3 nucleotides: TGTGCCAGCAGTGAAAGTTGGGGGGGGTATGGCTACACCTTC. Translation gives CASSESWGGYGYTF.

J is TRBJ2-4 and V is TRBV18; D unresolved. This CDR3 is built from 12 residues. Germline CDR1 KGHSH, CDR2 LQKENI. Trimming cost V 3 bases and J 5 bases, with 5 bases left between them. Here the CDR3 DNA reads TGTGCCAGCTCACCGGGCGAAAACATTCAGTACTTC. The encoded protein is CASSPGENIQYF.

This chain joins TRBV3-1 (or the pseudogene TRBV3-2) and TRBJ2-7, with 12 bases matching TRBD2. This CDR3 is built from 15 residues. From germline, CDR1 is LGHDT and CDR2 YNNKEL (reference sequence). J lost 2 bases, V lost 1 base, and 0 bases had no gene match. The CDR3 loop is CASSQGLAGAYEQYF. The CDR3 nucleotides are TGTGCCAGCAGCCAAGGACTAGCGGGGGCCTACGAGCAGTACTTC.

In regard to this clone: Distinct nucleotide sequences in the sample also encode this CDR3. The chain carries TRBV30 and TRBJ1-2; D remains ambiguous. With 1 base removed from V and 2 bases from J, the gap between germline ends came to 5 bases. The CDR3 totals 12 residues. Germline V lookup: CDR1 GTSNPN, CDR2 SVGIG (reference sequence). DNA of the CDR3: TGTGCCTGGAGTGGCGGAAACTATGGCTACACCTTC. It yields the protein CAWSGGNYGYTF.

The chain is built from TRBV10-3 and TRBJ1-6; tentative D call: TRBD1 (6 bases). The germline V gene has CDR1 ENHRY and CDR2 SYGVKD. Trimming took 11 bases from V and 8 from J, leaving 16 bases between them. The CDR3 totals 13 residues. The CDR3 is CAAGQSRDSPLHF. The CDR3 DNA reads as TGTGCCGCCGGACAGTCTCGGGATTCACCCCTCCACTTT.

The rearrangement joins TRBV7-9 to TRBJ2-1; 7 nucleotides match TRBD2. The V and J ends lost 5 bases and 3 bases, in that order; junction bases with no gene match: 10. This CDR3 contains 16 residues. Germline V CDR1 and CDR2: SEHNR, FQNEAQ (reference sequence). CDR3 sequence: CASSLRSGAYYNEQFF. CDR3 in DNA: TGTGCCAGCAGCCTCAGAAGCGGGGCCTACTACAATGAGCAGTTCTTC.

This clone was observed a single time. The chain recombines TRBV4-2 with TRBJ2-7, with 11 bases lining up with TRBD2. Germline V gene sequence: CDR1 LGHNA, CDR2 YNFKEQ. The CDR3 extends over 15 amino acids. Losses at the gene ends were 3 bases for V and 0 bases for J; bases not matched to a gene: 1. This CDR3 reads CASSHGLAGSYEQYF. Written as DNA, the CDR3 is TGTGCCAGCAGCCACGGACTAGCGGGCTCCTACGAGCAGTACTTC.

The chain is built from TRBV29-1 and TRBJ1-1; D not resolved. This CDR3 is built from 12 residues. The germline CDR1 and CDR2 sequences are SQVTM and ANQGSEA. Trimming removed 4 bases at V and 2 bases at J, with 8 bases between. CDR3 sequence (DNA): TGCAGCGTTGTCCCGTCTAACACTGAAGCTTTCTTT. Translated, it gives CSVVPSNTEAFF. Drawing the rest from reference TRBV29-1 and TRBJ1-1, the complete variable domain is SAVISQKPSRDICQRGTSLTIQCQVDSQVTMMFWYRQQPGQSLTLIATANQGSEATYESGFVIDKFPISRPNLTFSTLTVSNMSPEDSSIYLCSVVPSNTEAFFGQGTRLTVV.

This chain connects TRBV20-1 to TRBJ1-2, with TRBD1 as a possible D gene (6 bases). V gave up 3 bases and J gave up 6 bases, with 8 bases separating them. The CDR3 runs to 11 residues. Germline assignment: CDR1 DFQATT and CDR2 SNEGSKA (reference sequence). CDR3 in amino acids: CSARTGDGYTF. In nucleotides, the CDR3 is TGCAGTGCTAGGACAGGCGATGGCTACACCTTC.

V gene TRBV18 combines with J gene TRBJ1-2; D remains unclear. Per germline, CDR1 KGHSH and CDR2 LQKENI. The CDR3 has 15 residues. Between the trimmed V and J ends, which lost 0 bases and 4 bases, there was a span of 12 bases. The CDR3 here is CASSPPERVLYGYTF. Written as DNA, the CDR3 is TGTGCCAGCTCACCACCCGAGAGGGTACTCTATGGCTACACCTTC.

DNA of the CDR3: TGTGCCAGCACCCTAGCGGGAGGTGGGGCCTACAATGAGCAGTTCTTC. Amino acids: CASTLAGGGAYNEQFF. The rearrangement joins TRBV28 to TRBJ2-1, with 11 bases fitting TRBD2. The CDR3 is 16 amino acids. Germline V gene sequence: CDR1 MDHEN, CDR2 SYDVKM. Trimming took 7 bases from V and 2 from J; bases not matched to a gene: 7.

This chain joins TRBV30 and TRBJ1-4; weak D call: TRBD1 (5 bases). Germline V gene data show CDR1 as GTSNPN and CDR2 as SVGIG (reference sequence). The CDR3 totals 13 residues. V gave up 2 bases and J gave up 8 bases, with 12 bases separating them. DNA of the CDR3: TGTGCCTGGAGTTCCCAGGGAGGGGAAAAACTGTTTTTT. As protein: CAWSSQGGEKLFF.

The chain has TRBV18 and TRBJ1-1; D call uncertain. This CDR3 comprises 13 residues. V was trimmed by 0 bases and J by 5 bases, leaving 7 bases between them. Germline V gives CDR1 KGHSH, CDR2 LQKENI. The CDR3 reads CASSPPRRTEAFF. In DNA, the CDR3 is TGTGCCAGCTCACCACCCCGGCGGACTGAAGCTTTCTTT.

The rearrangement uses TRBV3-1 (or the pseudogene TRBV3-2) and TRBJ1-2, with D hard to call. Trimming left V 0 bases short and J 8 bases short, with 16 bases between. The CDR3 extends over 15 amino acids. Germline-derived CDR1 and CDR2 are LGHDT and YNNKEL (reference sequence). The CDR3 coding sequence is TGTGCCAGCAGCCAAGATTACGGGAATCTGGGAGGCTACACCTTC. Its translation is CASSQDYGNLGGYTF.

This clone was seen only a few times. The chain combines TRBV2 with TRBJ1-2; D unclear. Germline values: CDR1 SNHLY, CDR2 FYNNEI. The V end was cut by 1 base, the J end by 0 bases, with 12 bases between. The CDR3 totals 16 residues. CDR3 nucleotides: TGTGCCAGCAGTGAAGTTTTGCCACTTACTAACTATGGCTACACCTTC. Translating gives CASSEVLPLTNYGYTF.

The V and J genes are TRBV6-4 and TRBJ2-3, with 9 bases matching TRBD1. CDR1 and CDR2 (germline): MRHNA, SNTAGT. The CDR3 runs 16 residues. Germline trimming cut 4 bases from V and 4 bases from J; bases unmatched to any gene: 9. The CDR3 region has the DNA TGTGCCAGCAGTGGCCTCACAGGGGGCGATTCAGATACGCAGTATTTT. It translates to CASSGLTGGDSDTQYF.

The chain links TRBV5-1 to TRBJ1-5, with TRBD1 as a possible D gene (5 bases). Germline loops: CDR1 SGHRS, CDR2 YFSETQ. The V end lost 3 bases, the J end lost 2 bases, and 9 bases lay between the germline ends. The CDR3 covers 14 residues. Written as DNA, the CDR3 is TGCGCCAGCAGCTCTGGGGCTGGCAATCAGCCCCAGCATTTT. It codes for CASSSGAGNQPQHF.

The chain carries TRBV6-2 or TRBV6-3 and TRBJ2-7; the match to TRBD2 covers 15 bases. The CDR3 is 18 amino acids. V lost 2 bases to trimming and J lost 4 bases; unmatched junction nucleotides: 9. Per germline, CDR1 MNHEY and CDR2 SVGEGT. This CDR3 is CASSYGLAGGGLHYEQYF. CDR3 coding DNA: TGTGCCAGCAGTTACGGACTAGCGGGAGGGGGTCTCCATTACGAGCAGTACTTC.

V gene TRBV27 combines with J gene TRBJ2-2; D uncertain. Deletions cut 3 bases from V and 7 bases from J, with 15 bases between. Germline V lookup: CDR1 MNHEY, CDR2 SMNVEV (reference sequence). The CDR3 has 15 amino acids. CDR3 in amino acids: CASSLSGQTDGELFF. CDR3 in DNA: TGTGCCAGCAGTTTGTCAGGTCAGACGGACGGGGAGCTGTTTTTT.

This chain links TRBV7-2 with TRBJ1-1; TRBD1 matches 9 bases. The CDR3 loop spans 15 amino acids. The germline V gene encodes CDR1 SGHTA and CDR2 FQGNSA. J gave up 0 bases and V 3 bases, and 2 bases lay outside the gene matches. CDR3 sequence reads: CASSLGTGLNTEAFF. CDR3 bases: TGTGCCAGCAGCTTGGGGACAGGGTTGAACACTGAAGCTTTCTTT.

The rearrangement uses TRBV15 and TRBJ2-1; 8 bases match TRBD2. Germline lookup yields CDR1 LNHNV and CDR2 YYDKDF (reference sequence). This CDR3 is built from 17 residues. Germline trimming cut 0 bases from V and 4 bases from J; bases unmatched to any gene: 8. The CDR3 is CATSRDAPGGGYNEQFF. The CDR3 DNA reads as TGTGCCACCAGCAGAGACGCCCCCGGCGGGGGGTACAATGAGCAGTTCTTC.

This clone was counted a single time. The chain carries TRBV29-1 and TRBJ2-5; D may be TRBD1 (6 bases). V lost 3 bases to trimming and J lost 1 base, with 21 bases between them. From germline, CDR1 is SQVTM and CDR2 ANQGSEA. The CDR3 totals 17 residues. Here the CDR3 reads CSVDNRDLPPAQETQYF. The CDR3, as DNA: TGCAGCGTTGACAACAGGGACCTTCCGCCCGCCCAAGAGACCCAGTACTTC.

A remark on this clone: At one boundary the junction diverges from the germline segment, which might be a read error. The V call is TRBV7-2, the J call TRBJ2-5; D unresolved. CDR1 is SGHTA, CDR2 FQGNSA, per germline. This CDR3 contains 16 residues. The CDR3 protein is CASSLAWRTPQGTQYF. The CDR3 coding sequence is TGTGCCAGCAGCTTAGCGTGGCGGACCCCTCAAGGGACCCAGTACTTC.